Included here is one T cell receptor beta chain sequence, with context. The record originates from a study of blood T cell repertoires in COVID-19. Study background: Sites in the United States, Italy and Spain provided acute and convalescent COVID-19 samples.

Cohort assignment relied on participant-reported clinical history. V dropped 4 bases and J dropped 6; count of bases not matched to a gene: 7. CDR1 and CDR2 from the germline V gene are LGHDT and YNNKEL (reference sequence). The CDR3 extends over 15 amino acids. The authors' processing: Nucleated cell counts were estimated from reference gene primer amplification. Generated by immunoSEQ multiplex PCR, the TCRdb table keeps only in-frame clones and is missing some. For V, J and clone size, that table is used; D and trimming come from the DNA. The data hold fewer than 350,000 clones, with 75% to 90% observed a single time.

Input material: PBMCs or T cells enriched from blood (not recorded which). The receptor was derived from a woman between 35 and 50 years old who had recovered from COVID-19. J is TRBJ2-1 and V is TRBV3-1 (or the pseudogene TRBV3-2); TRBD1 aligns across 9 bases. Written as DNA, the CDR3 is TGTGCCAGCAGCCTCCCGGGACAGGGTTTCAATGAGCAGTTCTTC. It encodes CASSLPGQGFNEQFF.